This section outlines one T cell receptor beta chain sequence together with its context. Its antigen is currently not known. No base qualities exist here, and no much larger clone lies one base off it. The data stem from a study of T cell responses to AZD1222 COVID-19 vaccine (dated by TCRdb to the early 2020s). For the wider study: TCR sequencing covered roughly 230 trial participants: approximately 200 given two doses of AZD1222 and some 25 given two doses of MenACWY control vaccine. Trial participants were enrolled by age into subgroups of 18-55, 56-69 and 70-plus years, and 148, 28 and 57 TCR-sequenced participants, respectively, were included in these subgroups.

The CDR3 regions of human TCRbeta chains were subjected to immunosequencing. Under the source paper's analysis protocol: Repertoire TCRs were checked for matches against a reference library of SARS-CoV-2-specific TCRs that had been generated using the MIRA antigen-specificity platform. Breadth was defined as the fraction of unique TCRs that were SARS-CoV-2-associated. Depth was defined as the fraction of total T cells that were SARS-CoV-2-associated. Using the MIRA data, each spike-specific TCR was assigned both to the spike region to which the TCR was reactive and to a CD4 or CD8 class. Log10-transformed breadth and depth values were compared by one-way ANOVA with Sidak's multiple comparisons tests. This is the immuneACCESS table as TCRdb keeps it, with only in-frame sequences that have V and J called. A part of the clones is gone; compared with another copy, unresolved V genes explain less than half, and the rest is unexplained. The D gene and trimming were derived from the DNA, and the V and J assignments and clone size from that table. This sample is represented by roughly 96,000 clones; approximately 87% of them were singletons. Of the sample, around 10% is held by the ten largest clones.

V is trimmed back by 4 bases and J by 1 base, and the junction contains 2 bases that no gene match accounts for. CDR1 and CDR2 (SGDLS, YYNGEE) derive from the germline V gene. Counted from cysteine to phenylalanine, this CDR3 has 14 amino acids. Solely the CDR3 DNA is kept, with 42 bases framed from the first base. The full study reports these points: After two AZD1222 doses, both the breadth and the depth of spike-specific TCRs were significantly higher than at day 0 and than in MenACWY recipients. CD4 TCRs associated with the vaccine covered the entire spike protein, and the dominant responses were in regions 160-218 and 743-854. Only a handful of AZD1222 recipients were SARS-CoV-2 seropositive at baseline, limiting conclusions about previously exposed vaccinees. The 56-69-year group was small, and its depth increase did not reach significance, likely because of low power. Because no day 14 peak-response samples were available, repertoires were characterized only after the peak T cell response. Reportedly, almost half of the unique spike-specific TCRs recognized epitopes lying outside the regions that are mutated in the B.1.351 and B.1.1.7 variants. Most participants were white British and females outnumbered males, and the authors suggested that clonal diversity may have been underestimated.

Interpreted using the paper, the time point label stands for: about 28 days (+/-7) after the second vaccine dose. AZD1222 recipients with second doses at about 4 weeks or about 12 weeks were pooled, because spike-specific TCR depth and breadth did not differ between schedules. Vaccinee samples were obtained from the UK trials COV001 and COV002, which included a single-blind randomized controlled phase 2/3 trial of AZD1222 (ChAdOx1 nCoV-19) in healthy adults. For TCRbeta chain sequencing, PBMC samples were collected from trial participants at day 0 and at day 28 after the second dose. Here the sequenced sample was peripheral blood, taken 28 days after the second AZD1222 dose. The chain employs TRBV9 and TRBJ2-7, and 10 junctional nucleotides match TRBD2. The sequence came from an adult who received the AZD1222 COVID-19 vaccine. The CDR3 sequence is CASSKTSGSYEQYF. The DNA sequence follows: TGTGCCAGCAGCAAGACTAGCGGGTCCTACGAGCAGTACTTC.